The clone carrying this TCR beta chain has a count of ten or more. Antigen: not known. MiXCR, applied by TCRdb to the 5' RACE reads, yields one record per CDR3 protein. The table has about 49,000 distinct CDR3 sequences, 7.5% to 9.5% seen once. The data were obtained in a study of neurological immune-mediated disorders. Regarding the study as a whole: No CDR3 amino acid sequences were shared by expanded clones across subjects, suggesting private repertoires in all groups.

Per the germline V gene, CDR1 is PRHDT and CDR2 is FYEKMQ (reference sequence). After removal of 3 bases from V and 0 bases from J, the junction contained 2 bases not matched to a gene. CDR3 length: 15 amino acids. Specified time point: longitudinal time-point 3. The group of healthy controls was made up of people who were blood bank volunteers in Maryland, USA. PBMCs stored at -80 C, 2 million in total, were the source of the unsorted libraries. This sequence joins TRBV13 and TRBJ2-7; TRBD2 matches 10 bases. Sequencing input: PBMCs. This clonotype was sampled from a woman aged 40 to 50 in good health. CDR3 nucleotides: TGTGCCAGCAGCTTGGGACTAGCGATCTCCTACGAGCAGTACTTC. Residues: CASSLGLAISYEQYF.